This T cell receptor (beta chain) stems from a study of blood T cells in healthy people across ages. This clonotype was observed at least ten times. Next came a second PCR, run for about 6 to 12 cycles, which used a sample-barcoded 5' primer along with a J-beta primer mix. Sequencing yielded, for each sample, at least 2.5 million paired-end reads carrying CDR3. TCRdb fed the 5' RACE reads into MiXCR, producing one record per CDR3 protein. The table records 1.5 million to 2 million distinct CDR3 sequences, about two fifths of them present only once. Sequencing input: blood. The sequence came from a human donor in good health.

CDR3 nucleotide sequence: TGCGCCAGCAGCCAAGTGACTAGCGTTGGCAAAAACATTCAGTACTTC. It is translated as CASSQVTSVGKNIQYF. The V call is TRBV4-3, the J call TRBJ2-4; 8 positions agree with TRBD2. The CDR3 spans 16 residues. The germline V gene encodes CDR1 LGHNA and CDR2 YSLEER. The V segment lost 1 base and the J segment 3 bases; nucleotides outside the gene matches: 5.